Presented here are 17 T cell receptor beta chains from one specimen sequenced in a study of cytomegalovirus exposure and HLA in healthy donors. This PCR relied on a set of 60 Vbeta primers and 13 Jbeta primers. Data came from immunoSEQ multiplex PCR; TCRdb stores just in-frame clones and leaves some out. The sample holds about 120,000 clones; roughly 78% are singletons and the top ten take roughly 3.1%. What was sequenced was PBMCs. Receptors originate from a woman in her 30s in good health and CMV-seropositive.

This clone was seen a handful of times. The rearrangement links TRBV6-5 to TRBJ1-2, with 11 positions matching TRBD1. V was clipped by 8 bases and J by 7 bases; unmatched bases: 12. The length of the CDR3 is 15 residues. Germline V gene lookup returns CDR1 MNHEY and CDR2 SVGAGI. The CDR3 sequence is CASRLTGQGVLGYTF. CDR3 DNA sequence: TGTGCCAGCCGACTAACGGGACAGGGGGTCCTTGGCTACACCTTC.

The genes are TRBV29-1 and TRBJ1-1; 7 nucleotides line up with TRBD1. Germline loops: CDR1 SQVTM, CDR2 ANQGSEA. V lost 6 bases to trimming and J lost 1 base; unmatched junction nucleotides: 8. There are 14 residues in the CDR3. The CDR3 loop reads CSVLSWTGNTEAFF. The CDR3 DNA is TGCAGCGTCCTCTCCTGGACAGGGAACACTGAAGCTTTCTTT. Full variable domain (outside the CDR3, taken from reference TRBV29-1 and TRBJ1-1): SAVISQKPSRDICQRGTSLTIQCQVDSQVTMMFWYRQQPGQSLTLIATANQGSEATYESGFVIDKFPISRPNLTFSTLTVSNMSPEDSSIYLCSVLSWTGNTEAFFGQGTRLTVV.

V is TRBV15 and J is TRBJ2-5; D is possibly TRBD1 (5 bases). CDR1 LNHNV and CDR2 YYDKDF come from the germline V gene (reference sequence). V was clipped by 9 bases and J by 2 bases, with 19 bases between them. CDR3 length: 15 amino acids. DNA of the CDR3: TGTGCCACAAGTCCGTCGTCCAGGGCTCAAGAGACCCAGTACTTC. It specifies CATSPSSRAQETQYF.

V and J are TRBV29-1 and TRBJ2-7, with 8 positions matching TRBD1. V was clipped by 4 bases and J by 1 base; unmatched bases: 9. This CDR3 has 15 residues. CDR1 and CDR2 (germline): SQVTM, ANQGSEA. The CDR3 reads CSVVPRQGPSYEQYF. The CDR3 DNA is TGCAGCGTTGTTCCCAGACAGGGGCCGTCCTACGAGCAGTACTTC.

Written as DNA, the CDR3 is TGCGCCAGCAGCTTGGAGCCGGACAGGGGATCCTACGAGCAGTACTTC. This translates into CASSLEPDRGSYEQYF. This chain links TRBV5-1 with TRBJ2-7; 9 nucleotides agree with TRBD1. The germline CDR1 and CDR2 sequences are SGHRS and YFSETQ. Losses at the gene ends were 0 bases for V and 1 base for J; bases not matched to a gene: 5. The CDR3 has 16 amino acids.

Ten or more counts support this clone. The chain links TRBV5-1 to TRBJ2-7; 7 positions agree with TRBD1. Germline-derived CDR1 and CDR2 are SGHRS and YFSETQ. Losses at the gene ends were 6 bases for V and 3 bases for J; bases not matched to a gene: 6. The CDR3 extends over 13 amino acids. CDR3 protein: CASTGTESYEQYF. The CDR3 DNA sequence: TGCGCCAGCACCGGGACAGAAAGCTACGAGCAGTACTTC.

The chain recombines TRBV7-9 with TRBJ2-1; perhaps TRBD2 as D (7 bases). V was clipped by 1 base and J by 8 bases, with 12 bases between them. The CDR3 runs to 14 residues. Germline values: CDR1 SEHNR, CDR2 FQNEAQ (reference sequence). The CDR3 coding sequence is TGTGCCAGCAGCTTAGTGGGGGCGGGGGATGAGCAGTTCTTC. Its translation: CASSLVGAGDEQFF.

The chain is built from TRBV19 and TRBJ1-5; weak D call: TRBD1 (6 bases). The CDR3 contains 14 residues. Germline values: CDR1 LNHDA, CDR2 SQIVND (reference sequence). The germline V and J ends were trimmed by 8 bases and 5 bases, with 16 bases remaining between them. This CDR3 reads CASSPRGAHQPQHF. CDR3 nucleotide sequence: TGTGCCAGTTCTCCACGGGGGGCCCATCAGCCCCAGCATTTT.

The gene calls are TRBV11-1 and TRBJ1-1; D unresolved. This CDR3 spans 14 amino acids. In germline, CDR1 is SGHAT, CDR2 FQDESV (reference sequence). V lost 7 bases and J 3 bases, leaving 15 bases between the germline ends. The CDR3 region is CASTMGVSDTEAFF. DNA of the CDR3: TGTGCCAGCACTATGGGAGTGTCTGACACTGAAGCTTTCTTT.

The chain couples TRBV18 to TRBJ2-2; D gene unclear. Germline-derived CDR1 and CDR2 are KGHSH and LQKENI. Trimming removed 3 bases at V and 1 base at J, with 9 bases between. The CDR3 length is 15 residues. The CDR3 DNA is TGTGCCAGCTCACCCACCCGACAGAACACCGGGGAGCTGTTTTTT. Protein product: CASSPTRQNTGELFF.

CDR3 nucleotides: TGTGCCAGCAGTTTGAGACCCCGAACGGGGAACACCGGGGAGCTGTTTTTT. It specifies CASSLRPRTGNTGELFF. This sequence joins TRBV28 and TRBJ2-2; no reliable D call. The CDR3 sequence is 17 residues long. V was cut by 3 bases and J by 1 base, with 15 bases left in between. The germline gives CDR1 MDHEN, CDR2 SYDVKM.

The chain has TRBV7-7 and TRBJ2-7, with 9 bases lining up with TRBD1. The ends lost 1 base at V and 4 bases at J; junction bases unmatched: 8. CDR1 is SSHAT, CDR2 FNYEAQ, per germline (reference sequence). The CDR3 covers 16 residues. The CDR3: CASSLEGTGITYEQYF. The CDR3 coding sequence is TGTGCCAGCAGCTTAGAAGGGACAGGGATAACGTACGAGCAGTACTTC.

The chain has TRBV4-3 and TRBJ2-2, with 8 nucleotides matching TRBD2. J lost 0 bases, V lost 4 bases, and 4 bases had no gene match. Germline CDR1 reads LGHNA; CDR2 reads YSLEER. The CDR3 length is 16 residues. The CDR3 DNA reads TGCGCCAGCAGCCCGAGCGGGGGCCCGAACACCGGGGAGCTGTTTTTT. It is translated as CASSPSGGPNTGELFF.

The chain uses TRBV2 and TRBJ2-2, with TRBD1 matching 9 bases. J lost 3 bases, V lost 3 bases, and 5 bases had no gene match. The CDR3 runs to 16 residues. In germline, CDR1 is SNHLY, CDR2 FYNNEI. This chain's CDR3 is CASSEGGTGHTGELFF. CDR3 nucleotides: TGTGCCAGCAGTGAGGGGGGGACAGGGCACACCGGGGAGCTGTTTTTT.

The chain uses TRBV2 and TRBJ2-3; D is ambiguous. Germline values: CDR1 SNHLY, CDR2 FYNNEI. CDR3 length: 14 residues. The V and J ends lost 8 bases and 0 bases respectively, with 12 bases between them. CDR3: CASVQTMSTDTQYF. For the CDR3, the DNA is TGTGCCAGCGTACAGACAATGAGCACAGATACGCAGTATTTT.

The table lists this clone with a count of one. V is TRBV5-6 and J is TRBJ2-7; weak D call: TRBD1 (5 bases). Germline CDR1 is SGHDT and CDR2 is YYEEEE. V was shortened by 4 bases and J by 6 bases, with 14 bases between the two germline ends. The CDR3 has 13 amino acids. CDR3 sequence reads: CASSMDLGREQYF. CDR3 coding DNA: TGTGCCAGCAGCATGGATCTGGGGCGCGAGCAGTACTTC.

The V call is TRBV7-2, the J call TRBJ1-2; D call uncertain. Germline CDR1 and CDR2: SGHTA and FQGNSA. Deletions cut 5 bases from V and 3 bases from J, with 16 bases between. The CDR3 has 15 amino acids. The CDR3 is CASSQGPPGYYGYTF. CDR3 bases: TGTGCCAGCAGCCAAGGTCCCCCGGGGTACTATGGCTACACCTTC.